A selection of T cell receptor beta chains follows, all from one sample in a study of shared clonotypes between healthy human individuals. The table came from immunoSEQ multiplex PCR; TCRdb's copy has only in-frame clones and leaves some out. The table lists some 2,000,000 clones, roughly 95% of them singletons. Source material: naive CD4+ T cells sorted from blood. These receptors all stem from a young man in good health. The CDR3 runs from the conserved cysteine through the conserved F or W. A D gene is named only where the DNA matches it firmly. Size is stated for part of the rows, as once, few or many counts, or as a class when the clone is expanded.

CDR3aa: CAWNRDVYGYTF; CDR3nt: TGTGCCTGGAACAGGGATGTCTATGGCTACACCTTC; abundance: NA; j_gene: TRBJ1-2; v_gene: TRBV30; d_gene: NA
CDR3aa: CASSSRGNGNTEAFF; CDR3nt: TGTGCCAGCAGCTCTAGGGGCAACGGGAACACTGAAGCTTTCTTT; abundance: NA; j_gene: TRBJ1-1; v_gene: TRBV6-1; d_gene: NA
CDR3aa: CASSGTNSPETQYF; CDR3nt: TGTGCCAGTTCCGGGACTAACAGCCCGGAGACCCAGTACTTC; abundance: NA; j_gene: TRBJ2-5; v_gene: TRBV19; d_gene: TRBD2
CDR3aa: CASSLDRGDSPLHF; CDR3nt: TGTGCCAGCAGCTTGGACAGGGGGGATTCACCCCTCCACTTT; abundance: few; j_gene: TRBJ1-6; v_gene: TRBV5-4; d_gene: TRBD1
CDR3aa: CSVELRGEGTEAFF; CDR3nt: TGCAGCGTTGAACTGAGGGGGGAGGGCACTGAAGCTTTCTTT; abundance: NA; j_gene: TRBJ1-1; v_gene: TRBV29-1; d_gene: NA
CDR3aa: CASRERQGSEAFF; CDR3nt: TGTGCCAGCAGAGAACGACAGGGGAGTGAAGCTTTCTTT; abundance: NA; j_gene: TRBJ1-1; v_gene: TRBV6-6; d_gene: TRBD1
CDR3aa: CASSLIRAGEQFF; CDR3nt: TGTGCCAGCAGTTTGATCAGGGCTGGCGAGCAGTTCTTC; abundance: NA; j_gene: TRBJ2-1; v_gene: TRBV27; d_gene: NA
CDR3aa: CASSKLGASGELFF; CDR3nt: TGTGCCAGCAGCAAACTAGGGGCCTCCGGGGAGCTGTTTTTT; abundance: NA; j_gene: TRBJ2-2; v_gene: TRBV7-3; d_gene: NA
CDR3aa: CASSEAFGTSGRAETQYF; CDR3nt: TGTGCCAGCAGTGAAGCCTTTGGGACTAGCGGGAGGGCAGAGACCCAGTACTTC; abundance: NA; j_gene: TRBJ2-5; v_gene: TRBV6-1; d_gene: TRBD2
CDR3aa: CASSLNRGGYTF; CDR3nt: TGTGCCAGCAGTCTTAACAGGGGTGGCTACACCTTC; abundance: NA; j_gene: TRBJ1-2; v_gene: TRBV2; d_gene: TRBD1
CDR3aa: CTSSQEPTTNYGYTF; CDR3nt: TGCACCAGCAGCCAAGAGCCGACAACCAACTATGGCTACACCTTC; abundance: NA; j_gene: TRBJ1-2; v_gene: TRBV1; d_gene: NA
CDR3aa: CASTKDRSNYGYTF; CDR3nt: TGTGCCAGCACTAAGGACAGGTCTAACTATGGCTACACCTTC; abundance: NA; j_gene: TRBJ1-2; v_gene: TRBV6-5; d_gene: TRBD1
CDR3aa: CASSGWVEQYF; CDR3nt: TGCGCCAGCAGCGGGTGGGTTGAGCAGTACTTC; abundance: NA; j_gene: TRBJ2-7; v_gene: TRBV5-1; d_gene: NA
CDR3aa: CASSYRGNSPLHF; CDR3nt: TGTGCCAGCAGTTACAGGGGGAATTCACCCCTCCACTTT; abundance: NA; j_gene: TRBJ1-6; v_gene: TRBV6-5; d_gene: NA
CDR3aa: CASRPLIKYGYTF; CDR3nt: TGTGCCAGCAGACCACTCATTAAGTATGGCTACACCTTC; abundance: NA; j_gene: TRBJ1-2; v_gene: TRBV6-5; d_gene: NA
CDR3aa: CASSHETSGRSYEQYF; CDR3nt: TGTGCCAGCAGCCATGAGACTAGCGGGAGGTCCTACGAGCAGTACTTC; abundance: NA; j_gene: TRBJ2-7; v_gene: TRBV7-2; d_gene: TRBD2
CDR3aa: CASSRDRGREQYF; CDR3nt: TGTGCCAGCAGCCGCGACAGGGGGCGCGAGCAGTACTTC; abundance: NA; j_gene: TRBJ2-7; v_gene: TRBV7-8; d_gene: TRBD1
CDR3aa: CAISEFAGESNYGYTF; CDR3nt: TGTGCCATCAGTGAGTTTGCGGGGGAGTCTAACTATGGCTACACCTTC; abundance: NA; j_gene: TRBJ1-2; v_gene: TRBV10-3; d_gene: NA
CDR3aa: CASSYSVTGARSPLHF; CDR3nt: TGTGCCAGCAGTTACTCTGTTACCGGGGCCCGGTCACCCCTCCACTTT; abundance: NA; j_gene: TRBJ1-6; v_gene: TRBV6-5; d_gene: NA
CDR3aa: CASSLFTGELFF; CDR3nt: TGCGCCAGCAGCCTTTTCACCGGGGAGCTGTTTTTT; abundance: NA; j_gene: TRBJ2-2; v_gene: TRBV4-1; d_gene: NA
CDR3aa: CASSTTWIEKLFF; CDR3nt: TGTGCCAGCAGTACGACCTGGATTGAAAAACTGTTTTTT; abundance: NA; j_gene: TRBJ1-4; v_gene: TRBV2; d_gene: NA
CDR3aa: CASSEGSSGYTGELFF; CDR3nt: TGTGCCAGCAGTGAGGGGTCTTCCGGGTACACCGGGGAGCTGTTTTTT; abundance: NA; j_gene: TRBJ2-2; v_gene: TRBV25-1; d_gene: NA
CDR3aa: CASSRGVGGETQYF; CDR3nt: TGTGCCAGCAGCCGCGGAGTTGGTGGAGAGACCCAGTACTTC; abundance: NA; j_gene: TRBJ2-5; v_gene: TRBV6-5; d_gene: NA
CDR3aa: CSAPAEGVGEAFF; CDR3nt: TGCAGCGCCCCCGCCGAAGGGGTAGGTGAAGCTTTCTTT; abundance: few; j_gene: TRBJ1-1; v_gene: TRBV29-1; d_gene: NA
CDR3aa: CAISTGTGDGYTF; CDR3nt: TGTGCCATCAGCACCGGGACAGGGGATGGCTACACCTTC; abundance: NA; j_gene: TRBJ1-2; v_gene: TRBV10-3; d_gene: TRBD1
CDR3aa: CASSGSGSSYEQYF; CDR3nt: TGTGCCAGCAGTGGAAGCGGGAGCTCCTACGAGCAGTACTTC; abundance: NA; j_gene: TRBJ2-7; v_gene: TRBV2; d_gene: TRBD2
CDR3aa: CASIKDRLLDNEQFF; CDR3nt: TGTGCCAGCATCAAGGACAGGTTACTAGACAATGAGCAGTTCTTC; abundance: NA; j_gene: TRBJ2-1; v_gene: TRBV5-6; d_gene: TRBD1
CDR3aa: CASSLSASYNSPLHF; CDR3nt: TGCGCCAGCAGCTTAAGCGCCTCCTATAATTCACCCCTCCACTTT; abundance: NA; j_gene: TRBJ1-6; v_gene: TRBV5-1; d_gene: NA
CDR3aa: CASSLDPPSSGNTIYF; CDR3nt: TGTGCCAGCAGTTTAGACCCCCCGAGCTCTGGAAACACCATATATTTT; abundance: once; j_gene: TRBJ1-3; v_gene: TRBV27; d_gene: NA
CDR3aa: CAWGGGAATYEQYF; CDR3nt: TGTGCCTGGGGTGGTGGGGCAGCGACCTACGAGCAGTACTTC; abundance: NA; j_gene: TRBJ2-7; v_gene: TRBV30; d_gene: NA
CDR3aa: CAISQRGESDTQYF; CDR3nt: TGTGCCATCAGCCAGCGGGGGGAGTCAGATACGCAGTATTTT; abundance: NA; j_gene: TRBJ2-3; v_gene: TRBV10-3; d_gene: TRBD2
CDR3aa: CASTLTGLNIQYF; CDR3nt: TGTGCCAGCACCCTAACAGGGTTGAACATTCAGTACTTC; abundance: NA; j_gene: TRBJ2-4; v_gene: TRBV11-2; d_gene: NA
CDR3aa: CASSDRANQPQHF; CDR3nt: TGTGCCAGCAGCGACAGGGCTAATCAGCCCCAGCATTTT; abundance: few; j_gene: TRBJ1-5; v_gene: TRBV7-2; d_gene: TRBD1
CDR3aa: CASSQEGGLAGRDEQFF; CDR3nt: TGCGCCAGCAGCCAAGAGGGGGGGCTAGCGGGCCGCGATGAGCAGTTCTTC; abundance: NA; j_gene: TRBJ2-1; v_gene: TRBV4-1; d_gene: TRBD2
CDR3aa: CASSPGQGYGYTF; CDR3nt: TGTGCCAGCAGCCCTGGACAGGGGTATGGCTACACCTTC; abundance: NA; j_gene: TRBJ1-2; v_gene: TRBV7-2; d_gene: TRBD1
CDR3aa: CASSKAYRNSPLHF; CDR3nt: TGTGCCAGCAGCAAAGCTTACAGGAATTCACCCCTCCACTTT; abundance: NA; j_gene: TRBJ1-6; v_gene: TRBV21-1; d_gene: NA
CDR3aa: CASSRLRGDQPQHF; CDR3nt: TGTGCCAGCAGCCGGCTCAGGGGGGATCAGCCCCAGCATTTT; abundance: once; j_gene: TRBJ1-5; v_gene: TRBV5-6; d_gene: TRBD1
CDR3aa: CASSSSGSETQYF; CDR3nt: TGTGCCAGCAGCTCCTCGGGGTCAGAGACCCAGTACTTC; abundance: NA; j_gene: TRBJ2-5; v_gene: TRBV7-2; d_gene: NA
CDR3aa: CAISGESEKLFF; CDR3nt: TGTGCCATCAGCGGGGAAAGTGAAAAACTGTTTTTT; abundance: NA; j_gene: TRBJ1-4; v_gene: TRBV10-3; d_gene: NA
CDR3aa: CSVAPTSGSSYEQYF; CDR3nt: TGCAGCGTTGCCCCGACTAGCGGGAGCTCCTACGAGCAGTACTTC; abundance: NA; j_gene: TRBJ2-7; v_gene: TRBV29-1; d_gene: TRBD2
CDR3aa: CASSPGGGDYGYTF; CDR3nt: TGCGCCAGCAGCCCCGGGGGGGGAGACTATGGCTACACCTTC; abundance: NA; j_gene: TRBJ1-2; v_gene: TRBV5-1; d_gene: NA
CDR3aa: CASSPPRGPNTEAFF; CDR3nt: TGTGCCAGCTCACCGCCTAGGGGGCCGAACACTGAAGCTTTCTTT; abundance: NA; j_gene: TRBJ1-1; v_gene: TRBV18; d_gene: TRBD1
CDR3aa: CASRRQGGNSPLHF; CDR3nt: TGTGCCAGCAGGAGACAGGGAGGTAATTCACCCCTCCACTTT; abundance: once; j_gene: TRBJ1-6; v_gene: TRBV6-5; d_gene: TRBD1
CDR3aa: CASNTINKAGELFF; CDR3nt: TGTGCCAGCAACACCATAAACAAGGCCGGGGAGCTGTTTTTT; abundance: NA; j_gene: TRBJ2-2; v_gene: TRBV6-1; d_gene: NA
CDR3aa: CASFGRRGGGEQFF; CDR3nt: TGTGCCAGCTTCGGCCGACGAGGGGGCGGTGAGCAGTTCTTC; abundance: NA; j_gene: TRBJ2-1; v_gene: TRBV6-5; d_gene: TRBD1
CDR3aa: CASSSIAAAHLLAKNIQYF; CDR3nt: TGTGCCAGCAGCTCAATAGCCGCTGCACACCTCCTAGCCAAAAACATTCAGTACTTC; abundance: NA; j_gene: TRBJ2-4; v_gene: TRBV7-9; d_gene: NA
CDR3aa: CASSLELGKWNNEQFF; CDR3nt: TGTGCCAGCAGCTTAGAATTAGGTAAATGGAACAATGAGCAGTTCTTC; abundance: NA; j_gene: TRBJ2-1; v_gene: TRBV11-2; d_gene: NA
CDR3aa: CAISESSGYSYEQYF; CDR3nt: TGTGCCATCAGTGAGTCTTCGGGTTACTCCTACGAGCAGTACTTC; abundance: NA; j_gene: TRBJ2-7; v_gene: TRBV10-3; d_gene: NA
CDR3aa: CASSEAARNTEAFF; CDR3nt: TGTGCCAGCAGTGAAGCGGCCAGAAACACTGAAGCTTTCTTT; abundance: NA; j_gene: TRBJ1-1; v_gene: TRBV2; d_gene: NA
CDR3aa: CASSYSNGGNTEAFF; CDR3nt: TGTGCCAGCAGTTACTCGAACGGGGGGAACACTGAAGCTTTCTTT; abundance: NA; j_gene: TRBJ1-1; v_gene: TRBV6-5; d_gene: NA
CDR3aa: CASSPKVSNTYEQYF; CDR3nt: TGTGCCAGCAGCCCTAAGGTCTCAAATACCTACGAGCAGTACTTC; abundance: NA; j_gene: TRBJ2-7; v_gene: TRBV7-2; d_gene: NA
CDR3aa: CASSQLGGYEQYF; CDR3nt: TGTGCCAGCAGCCAGCTGGGCGGCTACGAGCAGTACTTC; abundance: NA; j_gene: TRBJ2-7; v_gene: TRBV6-5; d_gene: NA
CDR3aa: CASSFNGEYGYTF; CDR3nt: TGTGCCAGCAGCTTTAACGGAGAGTATGGCTACACCTTC; abundance: NA; j_gene: TRBJ1-2; v_gene: TRBV11-2; d_gene: NA
CDR3aa: CASSMYSNQPQHF; CDR3nt: TGTGCCAGCAGCATGTATAGCAATCAGCCCCAGCATTTT; abundance: NA; j_gene: TRBJ1-5; v_gene: TRBV6-6; d_gene: NA
CDR3aa: CASSQAEGGGYEQYF; CDR3nt: TGCGCCAGCAGCCAAGCTGAAGGGGGGGGCTACGAGCAGTACTTC; abundance: NA; j_gene: TRBJ2-7; v_gene: TRBV4-3; d_gene: NA
CDR3aa: CASSTQGITGELFF; CDR3nt: TGTGCCAGTAGTACACAGGGTATCACCGGGGAGCTGTTTTTT; abundance: NA; j_gene: TRBJ2-2; v_gene: TRBV19; d_gene: NA
CDR3aa: CAWSDPPRGALAAQHF; CDR3nt: TGTGCCTGGAGTGACCCCCCCCGAGGGGCATTAGCAGCCCAGCATTTT; abundance: NA; j_gene: TRBJ1-5; v_gene: TRBV30; d_gene: NA
CDR3aa: CASILRNSNVLTF; CDR3nt: TGTGCCAGCATCCTAAGAAACAGCAACGTCCTGACTTTC; abundance: NA; j_gene: TRBJ2-6; v_gene: TRBV7-9; d_gene: NA
CDR3aa: CAIGAGSYEQYF; CDR3nt: TGTGCCATCGGGGCAGGTTCCTACGAGCAGTACTTC; abundance: NA; j_gene: TRBJ2-7; v_gene: TRBV10-3; d_gene: NA
CDR3aa: CAWRTGGAYEQYF; CDR3nt: TGTGCCTGGAGGACAGGGGGGGCCTACGAGCAGTACTTC; abundance: NA; j_gene: TRBJ2-7; v_gene: TRBV30; d_gene: TRBD1